The clone carrying this TCR beta chain has just a few counts. Its specificity is unknown. These data originate in a study of shared clonotypes between healthy human individuals. Study-level information: The study enrolled a couple of women and three men aged 18 to 49.

Cells designated naive CD8 were CD45RO-negative and were positively selected for CCR7, with terminally differentiated effector memory CD45RA+ cells excluded. Assay used: immunoSEQ multiplex PCR; TCRdb lists only in-frame clones, some missing. The sample records about 1,800,000 clones, approximately 94% being singletons. Findings and limits, study-wide: Estimated richness was generally greater in naive than memory subsets. Researchers sampled only blood; tissue repertoires likely differ.

The TCR originated in a man between 18 and 35 years old in good health. The sequenced sample consisted of naive CD8+ T cells sorted from blood.

In DNA, the CDR3 is TGTGCCATCAGTGAGTCTGACGGGGAGCTGTTTTTT. Translation gives CAISESDGELFF. This chain links TRBV10-3 with TRBJ2-2, with D unclear. Germline loops: CDR1 ENHRY, CDR2 SYGVKD. CDR3 length: 12 residues. V lost 0 bases, J lost 7 bases, and 3 bases lay in between.